Below, one TCR beta chain is given with its context. Its binding antigen is unknown. No much larger clone is present one base from it, and per-base qualities are unavailable. This entry comes from a study of shared clonotypes between healthy human individuals (dated by TCRdb to about 2020). Regarding the complete study: Two women and a few men aged 18 to 49 years were included in the cohort. For each donor, three plates each were used for CD4 naive and CD4 memory, two plates were used for CD8 naive, and one plate was used for CD8 memory. To estimate repertoire size and how much clonotype sharing occurs between individuals, the study deeply sequenced the blood TCR repertoires of five healthy adults. To increase sequencing depth and limit assay-specific biases, different laboratories used diverse techniques to prepare libraries and sequence TCR repertoires. Between about 0.8 and 9.5 billion PBMCs per donor were obtained by leukapheresis.

TCR CDR3 regions were amplified from genomic DNA by multiplex PCR using the deep immunoSEQ assay. Extracted genomic DNA from each cell subset was distributed evenly across all wells of several immunoSEQ 96-well plates, and each plate was treated as a replicate. For sorted subsets, roughly 0.2 ug genomic DNA, equal to approximately 30,000 T cell genomes, was loaded into each replicate PCR. The purified libraries were quantified using a Qubit 3.0 fluorometer, sized with a Bioanalyzer 2100, and then quantified again using the KAPA Library Quantification kit. Each immunoSEQ 96-well plate was sequenced on its own single-read 150-cycle Illumina NextSeq 550 flow cell. In the authors' own workflow: Because only junctional sequences without quality scores were contained in the immunoSEQ output, filtering matching that applied to full-length reads could not be performed. To assign V/J genes and CDR3, sequences were annotated against IMGT germline references using PyIR, a Python wrapper for IgBLAST v1.9. Any read was removed if the V/J assignment was weak (E-value above 1e-6), the CDR3 was missing, or the read contained stop codons, out-of-frame junctions, or ambiguous translated residues. V3J clonotypes were defined as sequences sharing an identical inferred V gene, J gene, and CDR3 amino acid sequence. Percentage overlap between repertoires was computed as shared unique clonotypes divided by the size of the smaller repertoire. Richness of each repertoire was evaluated using RTK rarefaction, the Chao1 estimator, and Recon v2.1 estimates of unobserved clonotypes. Generation probabilities were computed with OLGA for all TCRbeta clonotypes obtained by the gDNA method from several donors. Sourced from immuneACCESS, this table was stored by TCRdb with only in-frame sequences that have V and J called. A share of the clones is absent; for the studies checked, an unresolved V gene accounts for under half, and the remainder has no known explanation. That table supplies the V and J calls and clone size; D and trimming were determined from the DNA. For this sample there are 600,000 to 750,000 clones; approximately 75% appear just once. The biggest ten clones account for roughly 1.8% of the sample.

Study-wide conclusions, independent of this receptor: Roughly 5% of naive CD4, roughly 3.5% of naive CD8, 2.3% of memory CD4, and approximately 0.4% of memory CD8 clonotypes were shared across several donors. Naive subsets generally had larger estimated clonotype richness than memory subsets did. Pairwise subsampling led to the expectation that sequencing depth would affect the degree of clonotype sharing among donors. Sampling was restricted to blood, and TCR repertoires in tissue are likely to differ from TCR repertoires in blood. The small number of donors limited the genetic and exposure-history diversity represented. Rarefaction of sorted-subset datasets indicated incomplete sequencing despite the large sequencing depth. Higher generation probabilities were observed for clonotypes shared by all four sorted-subset donors than for non-shared clonotypes.

After removal of 5 bases from V and 6 bases from J, the junction retains 13 bases not matched to a gene. The CDR3 goes from the cysteine to the phenylalanine over 16 residues. The sequence is cut down to CDR3 DNA, 48 bases in frame from base 1. As encoded in the germline V gene, CDR1 is SGHRS while CDR2 is YFSETQ. Donors were healthy HIV-negative adults with no recently reported acute infections or vaccinations. All donors were Caucasian adults living in Nashville, Tennessee, USA. CD4+ T cells were enriched by magnetic negative selection, after which naive cells were positively selected on CD45RA and the negative fraction was taken as the memory subset. Blood was collected by leukapheresis, and PBMCs were isolated by Ficoll-Histopaque density gradient centrifugation and then cryopreserved in liquid nitrogen vapor phase. Analytical flow cytometry was used to check the purity and quantity of every magnetically sorted T cell population. From each sorted fraction, genomic DNA was isolated and quantified by UV absorbance on a Nanodrop 2000c.

Recombination connected TRBV5-1 to TRBJ2-2; TRBD1 aligns with 7 central bases. This TCR derives from a woman aged 25 to 39 in good health. Specimen: memory CD4+ T cells sorted from blood. Explained via the paper, the cell subset or site label denotes: CD45RA-negative fraction. The CDR3 reads CASRLVPSDRAGELFF. The DNA sequence is as follows: TGCGCCAGCAGATTAGTCCCATCAGACAGGGCCGGGGAGCTGTTTTTT. The entire variable domain, with the stretches around the CDR3 drawn from the reference TRBV5-1 and TRBJ2-2 proteins, is KAGVTQTPRYLIKTRGQQVTLSCSPISGHRSVSWYQQTPGQGLQFLFEYFSETQRNKGNFPGRFSGRQFSNSRSEMNVSTLELGDSALYLCASRLVPSDRAGELFFGEGSRLTVL.